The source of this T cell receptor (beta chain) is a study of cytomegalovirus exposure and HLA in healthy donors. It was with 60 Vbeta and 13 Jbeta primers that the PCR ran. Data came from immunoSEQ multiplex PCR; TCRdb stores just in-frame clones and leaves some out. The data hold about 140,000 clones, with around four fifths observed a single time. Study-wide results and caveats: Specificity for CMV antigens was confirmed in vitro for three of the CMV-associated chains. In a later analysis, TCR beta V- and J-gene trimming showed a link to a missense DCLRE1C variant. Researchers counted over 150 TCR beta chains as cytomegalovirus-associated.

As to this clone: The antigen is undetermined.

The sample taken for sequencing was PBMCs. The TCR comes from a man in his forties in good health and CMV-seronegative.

The CDR3 loop reads CASSYSLAGGGNEQFF. For the CDR3, the DNA is TGTGCCAGCAGTTACTCTTTAGCGGGAGGAGGAAATGAGCAGTTCTTC. This chain uses TRBV6-6 with TRBJ2-1, with 10 bases that match TRBD2. Germline values: CDR1 MNHNY, CDR2 SVGAGI (reference sequence). This CDR3 has 16 amino acids. V lost 0 bases and J lost 7; bases outside the gene matches: 6.